The sequence of this T cell receptor (beta chain) was determined in a study of shared clonotypes between healthy human individuals. Naive CD8 populations comprised CD45RO-negative cells positively selected for CCR7, excluding terminally differentiated effector memory CD45RA+ cells. Libraries were prepared by immunoSEQ multiplex PCR; TCRdb keeps only in-frame clonotypes and omits some of them. The sample has around 1,900,000 clones; roughly 93% are singletons. Trimming shortened V by 1 base and J by 6 bases, and 13 bases separated the two germline ends. The CDR3 totals 14 residues. Germline V CDR1 and CDR2: LGHNA, YNFKEQ.

Sequences were obtained from naive CD8+ T cells from PBMCs. The chain is built from TRBV4-2 and TRBJ2-7, with D tentatively TRBD2 (5 bases). The TCR was taken from a man between 18 and 29 years old in good health. Some clones in this sample may be carry-over from other donors' samples. The CDR3 here is CASSQGEGLGEQYF. The CDR3 bases are TGTGCCAGCAGCCAAGGAGAGGGTTTAGGCGAGCAGTACTTC.